This entry lists 26 T cell receptor beta chains sequenced from one sample in a study of radiotherapy plus CTLA-4 blockade in lung cancer. The assay was immunoSEQ multiplex PCR, and TCRdb's table has in-frame clones only and misses some. This sample carries some 25,000 clones, 70% to 75% of them seen once, and the ten largest clones take approximately 3%. This specimen consisted of peripheral blood, obtained from a patient treated with radiotherapy plus ipilimumab. These receptors all stem from a human donor with non-small cell lung cancer whose response to radiotherapy plus ipilimumab could not be evaluated.

This chain joins TRBV18 and TRBJ2-5; the D gene is possibly TRBD1 (6 bases). Germline lookup yields CDR1 KGHSH and CDR2 LQKENI. This CDR3 has 15 residues. The ends were cut back, 1 base at V and 5 bases at J, with 14 bases in the middle. The CDR3 coding sequence is TGTGCCAGCTCACCACTGACAGGCGTGAGGGAGACCCAGTACTTC. Translation gives CASSPLTGVRETQYF.

The chain carries TRBV6-5 and TRBJ1-2, with a weak D call TRBD1 (6 bases). This CDR3 comprises 14 residues. The germline V gene encodes CDR1 MNHEY and CDR2 SVGAGI. Trimming cost V 10 bases and J 1 base, with 16 bases left between them. The CDR3 nucleotides are TGTGCCACTACCACAGGGTCTCTTAACTATGGCTACACCTTC. It yields the protein CATTTGSLNYGYTF.

This clone has only one observation. The J gene is TRBJ2-1, the V gene TRBV5-4; D gene unclear. The CDR3 length is 12 residues. The germline V gene has CDR1 SGHNT and CDR2 YYREEE (reference sequence). V gave up 1 base and J gave up 7 bases, with 6 bases separating them. The CDR3 region has the DNA TGTGCCAGCAGCTTGTGGCGGAATGAGCAGTTCTTC. Amino acids: CASSLWRNEQFF. Filled out from reference TRBV5-4 and TRBJ2-1, the complete variable domain reads ETGVTQSPTHLIKTRGQQVTLRCSSQSGHNTVSWYQQALGQGPQFIFQYYREEENGRGNFPPRFSGLQFPNYSSELNVNALELDDSALYLCASSLWRNEQFFGPGTRLTVL.

V usage is TRBV9 and J usage is TRBJ1-1, with a weak D call TRBD1 (5 bases). With 3 bases removed from V and 1 base from J, the gap between germline ends came to 19 bases. CDR1 and CDR2 (germline): SGDLS, YYNGEE. The CDR3 length is 17 residues. CDR3 sequence: CASSAVQGRGWNTEAFF. For the CDR3, the DNA is TGTGCCAGCAGCGCGGTCCAGGGAAGGGGCTGGAACACTGAAGCTTTCTTT.

This chain links TRBV25-1 with TRBJ2-1, with 11 bases matching TRBD2. The V and J ends lost 7 bases and 6 bases, in that order; junction bases with no gene match: 5. The CDR3 spans 14 residues. Germline loops: CDR1 MGHDK, CDR2 SYGVNS. DNA for the CDR3: TGTGCCAGCACAATAGCGGGAGGGCGCAATGAGCAGTTCTTC. It specifies CASTIAGGRNEQFF.

The chain links TRBV4-1 to TRBJ2-3, with 7 nucleotides matching TRBD2. The CDR3 has 16 amino acids. Germline loops: CDR1 MGHRA, CDR2 YSYEKL. V gave up 1 base and J gave up 3 bases; unmatched junction bases: 7. The CDR3 spells CASSQGGGAGTDTQYF. DNA for the CDR3: TGCGCCAGCAGCCAAGGGGGCGGAGCGGGAACAGATACGCAGTATTTT.

This clone was picked up a small number of times. The genes are TRBV5-1 and TRBJ2-7; 7 nucleotides match TRBD1. Germline loops: CDR1 SGHRS, CDR2 YFSETQ. The CDR3 length is 15 residues. V lost 0 bases, J lost 7 bases, and 10 bases stayed unmatched. The CDR3 bases are TGCGCCAGCAGCTTGGTGGTACAGGGGAATCGGGAGCAGTACTTC. Translating it yields CASSLVVQGNREQYF.

The V and J genes are TRBV9 and TRBJ2-1; 7 nucleotides line up with TRBD2. CDR1 and CDR2 (germline): SGDLS, YYNGEE. J was trimmed by 4 bases and V by 5 bases; bases with no gene match: 6. The CDR3 consists of 14 residues. CDR3 sequence (DNA): TGTGCCAGCAGTGGGGACTACGGATACAATGAGCAGTTCTTC. Residues: CASSGDYGYNEQFF. Combining the CDR3 with reference TRBV9 and TRBJ2-1 gives the whole variable domain DSGVTQTPKHLITATGQRVTLRCSPRSGDLSVYWYQQSLDQGLQFLIQYYNGEERAKGNILERFSAQQFPDLHSELNLSSLELGDSALYFCASSGDYGYNEQFFGPGTRLTVL.

This chain joins TRBV5-1 and TRBJ2-7; a possible D gene is TRBD1 (6 bases). Germline V gene sequence: CDR1 SGHRS, CDR2 YFSETQ. Trimming removed 0 bases from V and 3 bases from J, with 16 bases in between. This CDR3 contains 16 residues. The chain's CDR3 is CASSLESSGVGYEQYF. The CDR3 nucleotides read TGCGCCAGCAGCTTGGAGTCGTCAGGGGTGGGCTACGAGCAGTACTTC.

This clone was recorded a few times. The chain employs TRBV28 and TRBJ2-6; maybe TRBD1 (5 bases). Germline V gives CDR1 MDHEN, CDR2 SYDVKM. Trimming shortened V by 4 bases and J by 1 base, and 8 bases separated the two germline ends. The CDR3 consists of 15 residues. CDR3 coding DNA: TGTGCCAGCAGTTGGACACAGTCTGGGGCCAACGTCCTGACTTTC. It yields the protein CASSWTQSGANVLTF. Filled out from reference TRBV28 and TRBJ2-6, the complete variable domain reads DVKVTQSSRYLVKRTGEKVFLECVQDMDHENMFWYRQDPGLGLRLIYFSYDVKMKEKGDIPEGYSVSREKKERFSLILESASTNQTSMYLCASSWTQSGANVLTFGAGSRLTVL.

The gene calls are TRBV5-5 and TRBJ2-7; no clear D. This CDR3 comprises 15 residues. Deletions cut 2 bases from V and 0 bases from J, with 12 bases between. Germline assignment: CDR1 SGHKS and CDR2 YYEKEE (reference sequence). As DNA, the CDR3 is TGTGCCAGCAGCTTCTTCCCAATGAGCTCCTACGAGCAGTACTTC. It encodes CASSFFPMSSYEQYF.

This clone was counted only a few times. The chain couples TRBV30 to TRBJ2-5, with 7 bases fitting TRBD2. J was trimmed by 5 bases and V by 3 bases; bases with no gene match: 18. The CDR3 runs to 17 residues. Germline CDR1 reads GTSNPN; CDR2 reads SVGIG (reference sequence). Here the CDR3 reads CAWSPGWLAEGGETQYF. The CDR3 region has the DNA TGTGCCTGGAGCCCAGGGTGGCTAGCGGAGGGCGGGGAGACCCAGTACTTC.

The rearrangement joins TRBV14 to TRBJ2-4; TRBD1 might be the D (5 bases). This CDR3 is built from 16 residues. The ends were cut back, 1 base at V and 5 bases at J, with 15 bases in the middle. CDR1 is SGHDN, CDR2 FVKESK, per germline. CDR3 loop: CASSQGGTGHQNIQYF. CDR3 DNA sequence: TGTGCCAGCAGCCAAGGGGGCACCGGGCACCAAAACATTCAGTACTTC.

In nucleotides, the CDR3 is TGTGCCAGCAGCCTGACAAGCGGGAGAACGAACAATGAGCAGTTCTTC. Translated: CASSLTSGRTNNEQFF. V usage is TRBV7-2 and J usage is TRBJ2-1, with 8 bases aligning to TRBD2. V was clipped by 5 bases and J by 5 bases; unmatched bases: 11. Germline V gene data show CDR1 as SGHTA and CDR2 as FQGNSA. The CDR3 totals 16 residues.

This chain uses TRBV5-1 with TRBJ2-7; TRBD1 aligns across 9 bases. The CDR3 contains 15 residues. The V and J ends lost 4 bases and 6 bases, in that order; junction bases with no gene match: 11. Germline V gene lookup returns CDR1 SGHRS and CDR2 YFSETQ. CDR3 sequence reads: CASSTLGTGTLEQYF. The DNA of the CDR3 is TGCGCCAGCAGCACCTTAGGGACAGGGACCCTCGAGCAGTACTTC.

This sequence joins TRBV6-5 and TRBJ2-2; D is possibly TRBD2 (5 bases). Germline V gene lookup returns CDR1 MNHEY and CDR2 SVGAGI. The CDR3 has 14 amino acids. The V end lost 6 bases, the J end lost 0 bases, and 8 bases lay between the germline ends. CDR3 amino acids: CASSPGTNTGELFF. The CDR3, as DNA: TGTGCCAGCAGCCCGGGAACGAACACCGGGGAGCTGTTTTTT.

The chain has TRBV28 and TRBJ2-7, with no clear D. Trimming pared 5 bases from V and 6 bases from J, leaving 11 bases between. The CDR3 has 12 residues. The germline CDR1 and CDR2 sequences are MDHEN and SYDVKM. The CDR3 DNA reads as TGTGCCAGCAGTCCCCAGGTTTCCGAGCAGTACTTC. Translation: CASSPQVSEQYF. Together with reference TRBV28 and TRBJ2-7, the CDR3 gives the full variable domain: DVKVTQSSRYLVKRTGEKVFLECVQDMDHENMFWYRQDPGLGLRLIYFSYDVKMKEKGDIPEGYSVSREKKERFSLILESASTNQTSMYLCASSPQVSEQYFGPGTRLTVT.

The chain combines TRBV11-3 with TRBJ2-2, with D tentatively TRBD1 (6 bases). CDR3 size: 16 residues. Trimming stripped 5 bases from V and 1 base from J, with 14 bases between. The germline gives CDR1 SGHNT, CDR2 YENEEA. The CDR3, as DNA: TGTGCCAGCAGCCAAACAGGGAGAATGAACACCGGGGAGCTGTTTTTT. Amino acids: CASSQTGRMNTGELFF.

The chain links TRBV10-3 to TRBJ2-1, with 11 bases that match TRBD2. Germline-derived CDR1 and CDR2 are ENHRY and SYGVKD. V shed 3 bases and J 4 bases; nucleotides not matched to a gene: 11. The CDR3 runs 18 residues. CDR3 sequence reads: CAISDRTSGYTGYNEQFF. CDR3 DNA sequence: TGTGCCATCAGTGATCGGACTAGCGGGTACACTGGGTACAATGAGCAGTTCTTC.

The chain couples TRBV28 to TRBJ2-5; 11 bases fit TRBD2. The CDR3 loop spans 20 amino acids. Germline CDR1 and CDR2: MDHEN and SYDVKM. Trimming took 2 bases from V and 5 from J; bases not matched to a gene: 19. This CDR3 is CASSLPSHLAGGSPRETQYF. The CDR3 nucleotides read TGTGCCAGCAGTTTACCGTCACATTTAGCGGGAGGGTCCCCTCGCGAGACCCAGTACTTC.

The chain recombines TRBV7-8 with TRBJ2-7; 7 nucleotides line up with TRBD1. Trimming at V came to 0 bases and at J to 0 bases, leaving 5 bases not matched to a gene. CDR3 length equals 16 residues. Per germline, CDR1 SGHVS and CDR2 FQNEAQ. The CDR3 DNA reads TGTGCCAGCAGCTTAGCAGGGGGCTGGAGCTCCTACGAGCAGTACTTC. It encodes CASSLAGGWSSYEQYF.

In this sample, this clone turned up a few times. The chain links TRBV27 to TRBJ2-1; TRBD2 matches 8 bases. With V trimmed by 5 bases and J by 6 bases, 12 bases remained unmatched. The CDR3 loop spans 16 amino acids. CDR1 is MNHEY, CDR2 SMNVEV, per germline (reference sequence). Here the CDR3 reads CASSLIPTSGRNEQFF. CDR3 nucleotide sequence: TGTGCCAGCAGTCTAATTCCAACTAGCGGACGCAATGAGCAGTTCTTC.

This chain links TRBV7-9 with TRBJ2-7, with D tentatively TRBD2 (6 bases). Trimming left V 4 bases short and J 5 bases short, with 15 bases between. CDR3 length: 14 residues. Germline-derived CDR1 and CDR2 are SEHNR and FQNEAQ (reference sequence). For the CDR3, the DNA is TGTGCCAGCAGCTCTAGGTCGGGAGTCAACGAGCAGTACTTC. It yields the protein CASSSRSGVNEQYF.

The V call is TRBV28, the J call TRBJ1-4; possibly TRBD1 for D (6 bases). The CDR3 is 16 amino acids. CDR1 MDHEN and CDR2 SYDVKM come from the germline V gene. Trimming pared 1 base from V and 0 bases from J, leaving 9 bases between. The CDR3 sequence is CASSLLRTATNEKLFF. The CDR3 nucleotides read TGTGCCAGCAGTTTATTAAGGACAGCAACTAATGAAAAACTGTTTTTT.

The gene calls are TRBV5-1 and TRBJ2-7; D might be TRBD1 (6 bases). CDR3 length: 15 residues. Between the trimmed V and J ends, which lost 0 bases and 3 bases, there was a span of 13 bases. Per germline, CDR1 SGHRS and CDR2 YFSETQ. CDR3 sequence reads: CASSLAPDSIYEQYF. The CDR3 DNA reads as TGCGCCAGCAGCTTGGCCCCGGACAGCATCTACGAGCAGTACTTC.

In this sample, this clone turned up once. V is TRBV10-3 and J is TRBJ2-7; TRBD2 agrees at 15 bases. The CDR3 extends over 16 amino acids. Germline-derived CDR1 and CDR2 are ENHRY and SYGVKD. V was pared by 6 bases and J by 5 bases, with 8 bases of the junction left unmatched. CDR3 nucleotides: TGTGCCATCAGCGGGACTAGCGGGGGGTTGGTCCACGAGCAGTACTTC. Its translation is CAISGTSGGLVHEQYF.